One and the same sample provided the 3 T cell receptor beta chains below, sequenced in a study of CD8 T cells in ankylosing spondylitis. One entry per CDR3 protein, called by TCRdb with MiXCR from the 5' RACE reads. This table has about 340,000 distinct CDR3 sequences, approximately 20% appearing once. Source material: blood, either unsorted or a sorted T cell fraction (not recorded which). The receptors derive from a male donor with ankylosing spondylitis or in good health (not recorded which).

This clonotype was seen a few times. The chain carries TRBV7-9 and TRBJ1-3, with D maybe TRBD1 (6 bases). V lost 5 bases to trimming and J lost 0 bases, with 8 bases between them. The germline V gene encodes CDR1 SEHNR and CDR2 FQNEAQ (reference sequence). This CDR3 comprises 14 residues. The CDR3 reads CASSPQGSGNTIYF. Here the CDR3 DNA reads TGTGCCAGCAGCCCACAGGGCTCTGGAAACACCATATATTTT.

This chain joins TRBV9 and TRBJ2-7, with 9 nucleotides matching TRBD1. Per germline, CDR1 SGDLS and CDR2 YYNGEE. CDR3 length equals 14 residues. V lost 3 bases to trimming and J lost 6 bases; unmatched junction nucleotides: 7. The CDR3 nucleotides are TGTGCCAGCAGCGGGGGACAGGGTTTAAGCGAGCAGTACTTC. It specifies CASSGGQGLSEQYF.

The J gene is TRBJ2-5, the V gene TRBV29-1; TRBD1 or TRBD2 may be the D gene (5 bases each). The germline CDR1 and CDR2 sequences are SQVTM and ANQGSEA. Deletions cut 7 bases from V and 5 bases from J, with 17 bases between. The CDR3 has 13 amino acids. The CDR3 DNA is TGCAGCGCTGATGGGGGTGAAGGGGAGACCCAGTACTTC. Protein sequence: CSADGGEGETQYF.